The 4 T cell receptor beta chains below all came from one sample that was sequenced in a study of tumor T cells in aggressive B-cell lymphoma. Here immunoSEQ multiplex PCR was the method, and the copy in TCRdb shows in-frame clones only, minus some. The data hold 400 to 550 clones, with about 86% observed a single time. The sequenced material came from tumor tissue. These receptors were taken from an adult with diffuse large B cell lymphoma.

The chain combines TRBV2 with TRBJ2-5; D possibly corresponds to TRBD2 (6 bases). Trimming cost V 8 bases and J 1 base, with 8 bases left between them. The CDR3 is 12 amino acids. Germline V gene sequence: CDR1 SNHLY, CDR2 FYNNEI. As DNA, the CDR3 is TGTGCCAGCCGTAGCGGCCAAGAGACCCAGTACTTC. Protein sequence: CASRSGQETQYF.

The V gene is TRBV9, the J gene TRBJ2-7; 9 bases agree with TRBD1. The CDR3 contains 13 residues. Germline V CDR1 and CDR2: SGDLS, YYNGEE. The trim removed 3 bases at V and 4 bases at J, leaving 2 bases unmatched. The CDR3 DNA reads TGTGCCAGCAGCGAACAGGGGGCTTACGAGCAGTACTTC. Translation gives CASSEQGAYEQYF.

V and J are TRBV28 and TRBJ2-3, with D hard to call. The CDR3 length is 14 residues. CDR1 is MDHEN and CDR2 is SYDVKM in the germline V gene. Trimming stripped 5 bases from V and 5 bases from J, with 14 bases between. CDR3 sequence (DNA): TGTGCCAGCAGTCTTTCGGAGCGTGTAGATACGCAGTATTTT. It translates to CASSLSERVDTQYF.

This chain joins TRBV2 and TRBJ2-2; 7 nucleotides line up with TRBD1. Germline CDR1 and CDR2: SNHLY and FYNNEI. The CDR3 sequence is 16 residues long. V lost 11 bases, J lost 7 bases, and 19 bases stayed unmatched. CDR3 in amino acids: CAGSWEQGITNGELFF. The CDR3 nucleotides read TGTGCCGGATCGTGGGAACAGGGGATAACAAACGGGGAGCTGTTTTTT.